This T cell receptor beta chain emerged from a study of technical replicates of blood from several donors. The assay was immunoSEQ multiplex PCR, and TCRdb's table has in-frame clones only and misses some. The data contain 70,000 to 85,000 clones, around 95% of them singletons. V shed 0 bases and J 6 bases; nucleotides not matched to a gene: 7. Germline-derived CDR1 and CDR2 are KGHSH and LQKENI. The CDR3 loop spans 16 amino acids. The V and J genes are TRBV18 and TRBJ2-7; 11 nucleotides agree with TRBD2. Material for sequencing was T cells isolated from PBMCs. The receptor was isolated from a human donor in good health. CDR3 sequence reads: CASSPPILAGGGEQYF. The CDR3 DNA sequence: TGTGCCAGCTCACCACCAATTCTAGCGGGAGGCGGCGAGCAGTACTTC. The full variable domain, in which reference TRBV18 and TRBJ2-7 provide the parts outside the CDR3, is NAGVMQNPRHLVRRRGQEARLRCSPMKGHSHVYWYRQLPEEGLKFMVYLQKENIIDESGMPKERFSAEFPKEGPSILRIQQVVRGDSAAYFCASSPPILAGGGEQYFGPGTRLTVT.